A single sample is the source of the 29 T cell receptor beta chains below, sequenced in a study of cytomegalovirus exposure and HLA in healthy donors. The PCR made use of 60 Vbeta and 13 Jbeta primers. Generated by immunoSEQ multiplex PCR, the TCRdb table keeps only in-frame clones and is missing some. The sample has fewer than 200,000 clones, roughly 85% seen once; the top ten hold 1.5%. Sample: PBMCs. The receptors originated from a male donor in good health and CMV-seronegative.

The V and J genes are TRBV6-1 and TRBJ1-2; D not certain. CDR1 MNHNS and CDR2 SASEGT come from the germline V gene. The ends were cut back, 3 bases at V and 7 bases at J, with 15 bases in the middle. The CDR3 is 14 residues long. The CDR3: CASSDVNPYSGYTF. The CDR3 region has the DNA TGTGCCAGCAGTGACGTCAACCCCTACTCTGGCTACACCTTC.

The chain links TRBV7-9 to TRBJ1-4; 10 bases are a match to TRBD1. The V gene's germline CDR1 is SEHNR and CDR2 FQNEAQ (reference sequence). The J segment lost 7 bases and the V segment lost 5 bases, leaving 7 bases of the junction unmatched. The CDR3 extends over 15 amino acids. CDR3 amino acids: CASSLGQGGSEKLFF. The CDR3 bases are TGTGCCAGCAGCCTCGGACAGGGGGGGAGTGAAAAACTGTTTTTT.

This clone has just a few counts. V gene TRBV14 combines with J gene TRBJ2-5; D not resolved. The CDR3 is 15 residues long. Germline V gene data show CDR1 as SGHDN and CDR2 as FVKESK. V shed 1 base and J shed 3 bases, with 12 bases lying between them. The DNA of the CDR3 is TGTGCCAGCAGCCAAGGCCTTAGCACCAAAGAGACCCAGTACTTC. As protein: CASSQGLSTKETQYF.

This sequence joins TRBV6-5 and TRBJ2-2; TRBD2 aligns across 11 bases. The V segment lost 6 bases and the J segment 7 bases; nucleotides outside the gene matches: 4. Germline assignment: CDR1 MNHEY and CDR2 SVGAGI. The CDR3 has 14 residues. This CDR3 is CASRELAGVGELFF. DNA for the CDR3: TGTGCCAGCAGGGAACTAGCGGGGGTCGGGGAGCTGTTTTTT.

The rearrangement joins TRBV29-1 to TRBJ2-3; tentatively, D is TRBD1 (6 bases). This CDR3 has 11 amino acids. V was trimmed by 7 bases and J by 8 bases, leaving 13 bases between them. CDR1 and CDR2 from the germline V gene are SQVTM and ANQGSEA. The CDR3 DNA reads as TGCAGCGCACAGACAGGTGCTACGCAGTATTTT. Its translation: CSAQTGATQYF.

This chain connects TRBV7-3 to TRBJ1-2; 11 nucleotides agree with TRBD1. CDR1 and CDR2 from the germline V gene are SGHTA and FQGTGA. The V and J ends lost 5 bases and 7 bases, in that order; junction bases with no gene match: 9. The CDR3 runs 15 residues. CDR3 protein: CASSPDSGTGGGYTF. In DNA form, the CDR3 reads TGTGCCAGCAGCCCCGACTCCGGGACAGGGGGTGGCTACACCTTC.

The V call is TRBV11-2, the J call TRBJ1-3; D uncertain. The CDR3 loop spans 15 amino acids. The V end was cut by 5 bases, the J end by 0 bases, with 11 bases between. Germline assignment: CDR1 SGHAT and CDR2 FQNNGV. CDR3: CASSPPTSSGNTIYF. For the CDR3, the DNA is TGTGCCAGCAGCCCACCTACGAGCTCTGGAAACACCATATATTTT.

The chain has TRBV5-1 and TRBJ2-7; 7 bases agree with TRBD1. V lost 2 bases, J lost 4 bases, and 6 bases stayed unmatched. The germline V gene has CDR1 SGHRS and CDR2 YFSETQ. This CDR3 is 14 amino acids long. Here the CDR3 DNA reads TGCGCCAGCAGCTTTCGGGACAGCTTATACGAGCAGTACTTC. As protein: CASSFRDSLYEQYF. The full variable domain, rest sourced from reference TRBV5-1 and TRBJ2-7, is KAGVTQTPRYLIKTRGQQVTLSCSPISGHRSVSWYQQTPGQGLQFLFEYFSETQRNKGNFPGRFSGRQFSNSRSEMNVSTLELGDSALYLCASSFRDSLYEQYFGPGTRLTVT.

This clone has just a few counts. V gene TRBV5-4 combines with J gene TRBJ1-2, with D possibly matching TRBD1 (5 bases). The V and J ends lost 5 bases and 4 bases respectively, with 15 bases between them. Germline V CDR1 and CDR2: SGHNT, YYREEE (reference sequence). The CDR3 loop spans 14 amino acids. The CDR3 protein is CASSSGTSVYGYTF. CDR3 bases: TGTGCCAGCAGTTCAGGGACTTCGGTCTATGGCTACACCTTC.

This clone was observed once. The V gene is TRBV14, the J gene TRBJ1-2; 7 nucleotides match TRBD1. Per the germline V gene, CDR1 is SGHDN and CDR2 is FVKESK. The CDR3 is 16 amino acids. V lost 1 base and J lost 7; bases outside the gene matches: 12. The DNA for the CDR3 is TGTGCCAGCAGCCAAGCGGGGGGGACAGTACGTGGTGGCTACACCTTC. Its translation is CASSQAGGTVRGGYTF.

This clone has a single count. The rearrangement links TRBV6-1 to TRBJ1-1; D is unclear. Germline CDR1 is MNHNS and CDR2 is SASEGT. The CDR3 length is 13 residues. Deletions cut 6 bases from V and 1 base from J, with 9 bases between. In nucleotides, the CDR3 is TGTGCCAGCAGCCTAAGCCGGAACACTGAAGCTTTCTTT. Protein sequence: CASSLSRNTEAFF.

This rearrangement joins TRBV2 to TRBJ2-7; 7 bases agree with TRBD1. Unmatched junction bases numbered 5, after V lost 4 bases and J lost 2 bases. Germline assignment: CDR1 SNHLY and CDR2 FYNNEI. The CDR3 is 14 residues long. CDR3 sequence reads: CASSVGRGTYEQYF. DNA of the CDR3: TGTGCCAGCAGTGTGGGCAGGGGGACCTACGAGCAGTACTTC.

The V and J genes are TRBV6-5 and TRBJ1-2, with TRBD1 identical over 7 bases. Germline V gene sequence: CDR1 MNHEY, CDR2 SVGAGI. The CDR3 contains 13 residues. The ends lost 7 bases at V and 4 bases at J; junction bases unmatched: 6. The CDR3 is CASNDRASYGYTF. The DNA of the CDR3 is TGTGCCAGCAATGACAGGGCTTCCTATGGCTACACCTTC.

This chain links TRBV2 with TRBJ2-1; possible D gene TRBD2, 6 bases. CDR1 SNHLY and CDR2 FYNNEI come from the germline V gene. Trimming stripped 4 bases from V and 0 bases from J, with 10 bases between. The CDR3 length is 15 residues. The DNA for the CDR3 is TGTGCCAGCAGTGCACGGGAGAGCTCCTACAATGAGCAGTTCTTC. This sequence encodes CASSARESSYNEQFF.

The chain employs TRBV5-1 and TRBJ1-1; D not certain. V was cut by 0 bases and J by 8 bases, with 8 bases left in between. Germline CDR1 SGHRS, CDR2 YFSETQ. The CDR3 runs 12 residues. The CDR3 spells CASSLGPTEAFF. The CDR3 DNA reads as TGCGCCAGCAGCTTGGGCCCTACGGAAGCTTTCTTT.

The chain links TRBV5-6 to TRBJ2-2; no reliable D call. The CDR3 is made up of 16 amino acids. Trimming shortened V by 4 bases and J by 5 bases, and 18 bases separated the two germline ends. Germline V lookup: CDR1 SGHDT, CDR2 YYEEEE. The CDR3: CASSLLHRVKTGELFF. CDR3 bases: TGTGCCAGCAGCCTCCTTCACAGAGTGAAGACCGGGGAGCTGTTTTTT.

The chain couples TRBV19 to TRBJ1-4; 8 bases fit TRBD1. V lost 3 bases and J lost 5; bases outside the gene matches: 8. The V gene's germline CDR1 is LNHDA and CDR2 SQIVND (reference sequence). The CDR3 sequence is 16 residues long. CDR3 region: CASSMFLDRVNEKLFF. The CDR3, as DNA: TGTGCCAGTAGTATGTTTCTGGACAGGGTGAATGAAAAACTGTTTTTT.

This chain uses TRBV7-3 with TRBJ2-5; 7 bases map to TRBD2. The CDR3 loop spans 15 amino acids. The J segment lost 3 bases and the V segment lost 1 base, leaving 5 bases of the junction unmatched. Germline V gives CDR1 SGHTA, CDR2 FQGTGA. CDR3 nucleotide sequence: TGTGCCAGCAGCTTAATGGTTGCGGGAGAAGAGACCCAGTACTTC. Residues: CASSLMVAGEETQYF.

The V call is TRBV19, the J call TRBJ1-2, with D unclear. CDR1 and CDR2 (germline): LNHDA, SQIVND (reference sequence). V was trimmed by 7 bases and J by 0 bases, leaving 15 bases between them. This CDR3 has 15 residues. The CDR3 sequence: CASKGTAGANYGYTF. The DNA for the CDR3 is TGTGCCAGTAAAGGCACGGCCGGAGCTAACTATGGCTACACCTTC.

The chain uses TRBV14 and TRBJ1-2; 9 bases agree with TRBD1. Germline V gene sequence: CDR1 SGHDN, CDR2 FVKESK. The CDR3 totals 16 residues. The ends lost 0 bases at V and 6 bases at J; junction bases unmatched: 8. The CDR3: CASSQDLKQGAHGYTF. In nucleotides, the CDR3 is TGTGCCAGCAGCCAAGACCTCAAACAGGGGGCTCATGGCTACACCTTC.

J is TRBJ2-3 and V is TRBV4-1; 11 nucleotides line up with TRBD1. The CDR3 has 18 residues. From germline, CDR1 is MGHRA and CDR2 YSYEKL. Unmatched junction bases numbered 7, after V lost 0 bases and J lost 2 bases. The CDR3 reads CASSQEKDRGRNTDTQYF. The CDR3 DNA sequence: TGCGCCAGCAGCCAAGAAAAGGACAGGGGGCGCAACACAGATACGCAGTATTTT.

The CDR3: CASSLGQGSYEQYF. As DNA, the CDR3 is TGTGCCAGCAGCTTGGGACAGGGGTCCTACGAGCAGTACTTC. The chain recombines TRBV5-6 with TRBJ2-7; 8 nucleotides match TRBD1. In germline, CDR1 is SGHDT, CDR2 YYEEEE. The CDR3 is 14 residues long. J was trimmed by 1 base and V by 0 bases; bases with no gene match: 0.

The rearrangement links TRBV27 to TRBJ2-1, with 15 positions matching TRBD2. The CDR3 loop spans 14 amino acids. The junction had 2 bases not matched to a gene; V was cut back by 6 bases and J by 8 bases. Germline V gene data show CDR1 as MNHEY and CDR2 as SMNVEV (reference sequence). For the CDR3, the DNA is TGTGCCAGCAGACGGACTAGCGGGAGGGATGAGCAGTTCTTC. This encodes CASRRTSGRDEQFF.

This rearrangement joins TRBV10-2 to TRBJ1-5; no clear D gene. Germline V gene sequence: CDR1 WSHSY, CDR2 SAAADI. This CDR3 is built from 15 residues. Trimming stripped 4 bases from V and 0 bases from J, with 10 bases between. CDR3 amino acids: CASSGLPNSNQPQHF. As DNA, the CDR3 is TGCGCCAGCAGTGGCCTGCCTAATAGCAATCAGCCCCAGCATTTT.

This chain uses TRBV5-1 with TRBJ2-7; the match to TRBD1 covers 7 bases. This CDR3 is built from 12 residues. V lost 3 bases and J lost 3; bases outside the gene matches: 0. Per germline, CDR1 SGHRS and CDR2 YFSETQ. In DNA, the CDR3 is TGCGCCAGCAGCTGGACAGGCTACGAGCAGTACTTC. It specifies CASSWTGYEQYF.

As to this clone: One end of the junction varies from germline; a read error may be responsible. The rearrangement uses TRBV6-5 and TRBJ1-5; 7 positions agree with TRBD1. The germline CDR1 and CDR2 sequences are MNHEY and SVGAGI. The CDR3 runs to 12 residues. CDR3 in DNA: TGTGCCAGCGGCCGTACGGGACAGAAGATTTATTTT. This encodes CASGRTGQKIYF.

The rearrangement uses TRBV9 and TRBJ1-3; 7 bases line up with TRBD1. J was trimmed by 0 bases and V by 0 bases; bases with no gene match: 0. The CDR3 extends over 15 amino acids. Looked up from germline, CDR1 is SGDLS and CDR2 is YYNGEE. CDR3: CASSVGDSSGNTIYF. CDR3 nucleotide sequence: TGTGCCAGCAGCGTAGGGGACAGCTCTGGAAACACCATATATTTT.

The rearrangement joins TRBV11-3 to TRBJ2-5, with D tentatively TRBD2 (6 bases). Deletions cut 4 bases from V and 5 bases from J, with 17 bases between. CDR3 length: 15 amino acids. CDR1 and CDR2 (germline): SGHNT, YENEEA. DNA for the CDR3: TGTGCCAGCAGCTCACGGAGGGGAGGAGTTGAGACCCAGTACTTC. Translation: CASSSRRGGVETQYF.

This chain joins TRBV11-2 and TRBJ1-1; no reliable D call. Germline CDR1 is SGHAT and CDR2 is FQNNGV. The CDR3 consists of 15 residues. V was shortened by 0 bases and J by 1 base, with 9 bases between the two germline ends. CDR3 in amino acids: CASSLDLRGNTEAFF. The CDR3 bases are TGTGCCAGCAGCTTAGATCTGCGGGGGAACACTGAAGCTTTCTTT.